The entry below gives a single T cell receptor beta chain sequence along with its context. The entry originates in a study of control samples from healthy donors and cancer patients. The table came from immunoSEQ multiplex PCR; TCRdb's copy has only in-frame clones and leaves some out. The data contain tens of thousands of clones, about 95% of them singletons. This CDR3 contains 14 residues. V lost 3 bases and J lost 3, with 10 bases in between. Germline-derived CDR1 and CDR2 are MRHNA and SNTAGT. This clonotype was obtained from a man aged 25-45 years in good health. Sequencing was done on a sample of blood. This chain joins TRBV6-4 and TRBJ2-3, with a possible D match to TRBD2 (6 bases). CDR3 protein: CASSDQGLTDTQYF. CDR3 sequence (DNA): TGTGCCAGCAGTGATCAGGGACTTACAGATACGCAGTATTTT.